This is a list of T cell receptor beta chains from one sample in a study of T cells in Graves' hyperthyroidism and ophthalmopathy. TCRdb independently ran MiXCR on the multiplex PCR reads; one entry per CDR3 protein. There are around 620,000 distinct CDR3 sequences in the sample; over 12% occur only once, and 6.5% to 9% lies in the top ten. The sequenced sample consisted of blood. These receptors all stem from a woman under 30 with Graves' ophthalmopathy. Both conserved end residues are part of each CDR3. A D gene is named only where the DNA matches it firmly. Clone size is stated in some rows and not others, as once, few, many or a class when expanded.

clone_size j_call d_call v_call cdr3_nt cdr3_aa
many TRBJ2-7 TRBD1 TRBV28 TGTGCCAGCAGTTCCCGGGACAGGGGCGCCTACGAGCAGTACTTC CASSSRDRGAYEQYF
few TRBJ1-2 TRBD1 TRBV13 TGTGCCAGCCTAATACAGGGGGCCAGCCATGGCTACACCTTC CASLIQGASHGYTF
many TRBJ1-5 TRBD1 TRBV20-1 TGCAGTGCTAGAGATGAGGATTGGACAGGGACGAGTAGCAATCAGCCCCAGCATTTT CSARDEDWTGTSSNQPQHF
. TRBJ2-7 . TRBV4-1 TGCGCCAGCAGCCAAGGACTACCGACCTACGAGCAGTACTTC CASSQGLPTYEQYF
few TRBJ1-1 . TRBV9 TGTGCCAGCAGGGCCCCCGGGGGTCATGAAGCTTTCTTT CASRAPGGHEAFF
many TRBJ2-7 . TRBV20-1 TGCAGTGCTATATGGGGCGCCAAGAGAGACACCTCCTACGAGCAGTACTTC CSAIWGAKRDTSYEQYF
. TRBJ2-1 TRBD2 TRBV3-1 TGTGCCAGCTCACCCTCCTTGGGGCTAGCGGGAGGCTCCTACAATGAGCAGTTCTTC CASSPSLGLAGGSYNEQFF
many TRBJ2-7 TRBD1 TRBV3-1 TGTGCCAGCAGCCAAGCCCCGGGACAGGATTACGAGCAGTACTTC CASSQAPGQDYEQYF
. TRBJ2-1 . TRBV7-8 TGTGCCAGCAGCTCTAGGGGAGGGCTGGGGACTCAGCAAGGGGGGTTCTTC CASSSRGGLGTQQGGFF
many TRBJ1-1 TRBD1 TRBV9 TGTGCCAGCAAAGTACAGGGGGAGGTGTACACTGAAGCTTTCTTT CASKVQGEVYTEAFF
many TRBJ1-1 . TRBV5-1 TGCGCCAGCAGCTTCAACGAGAGGAACACTGAAGCTTTCTTT CASSFNERNTEAFF
many TRBJ2-1 . TRBV5-1 TGCGCCAGCAGCTTGGGGTACGGGGAGCGGTACAATGAGCAGTTCTTC CASSLGYGERYNEQFF
many TRBJ2-5 TRBD1 TRBV7-2 TGTGCCAGCAGCTTAGCCATGGACAGGGGCGAGTACTTC CASSLAMDRGEYF
many TRBJ2-5 . TRBV20-1 TGCAGTGCTAGAGTTTCATCTTGGAGGCGGCAAGAGACCCAGTACTTC CSARVSSWRRQETQYF
many TRBJ1-1 TRBD1 TRBV27 TGTGCCAGCAGTTTTCTCAGGACAGGGGGCACGAACACTGAAGCTTTCTTT CASSFLRTGGTNTEAFF
. TRBJ2-6 . TRBV29-1 TGCAGCGTTGAAGATCGAGGGTTGGCTGGGGCCAACGTCCTGACTTTC CSVEDRGLAGANVLTF
many TRBJ1-1 TRBD1 TRBV5-1 TGCGCCAGCAGCTTGGGCGACAGGGGGGACACTGAAGCTTTCTTT CASSLGDRGDTEAFF
many TRBJ2-3 TRBD2 TRBV11-2 TGTGCCAGCAGCCCTCGACCCGGACTAGCGGGAGGCACAGATACGCAGTATTTT CASSPRPGLAGGTDTQYF
many TRBJ2-1 . TRBV7-3 TGTGCCAGCAGCTTAATCGGGAATGAGCAGTTCTTC CASSLIGNEQFF
many TRBJ2-3 TRBD2 TRBV7-3 TGTGCCAGCAGTCCCACCGGGACTAGCGGGAGAGGGGGCACAGATACGCAGTATTTT CASSPTGTSGRGGTDTQYF
few TRBJ2-1 . TRBV2 TGTGCCAGCAGTGAACGCTCACTACCCTTCAGTGAGCAGTTCTTC CASSERSLPFSEQFF
few TRBJ2-1 TRBD2 TRBV20-1 TGCAGTGCGATACGACTAGCGGGACCTATGGATGAGCAGTTCTTC CSAIRLAGPMDEQFF
many TRBJ1-2 . TRBV10-3 TGTGCCATCAGTGAGTCGGGTCAGTTCGTGCGAGATAACTATGGCTACACCTTC CAISESGQFVRDNYGYTF
many TRBJ2-5 . TRBV28 TGTGCCAGCAGTTTAGAACCGGGAGAGACCCAGTACTTC CASSLEPGETQYF
many TRBJ2-7 . TRBV20-1 TGCAGTGCTCGGGTCTACTCCTACGAGCAGTACTTC CSARVYSYEQYF
many TRBJ2-1 . TRBV20-1 TGCAGTGTGGGTGGCTGGGGGAGAGGAGGCGACAATGAGCAGTTCTTC CSVGGWGRGGDNEQFF
once TRBJ2-2 . TRBV20-1 TGCAGTGCTAGAGAGACAGCGGCCGGGGAGCTGTTTTTT CSARETAAGELFF
many TRBJ2-2 . TRBV24-1 TGTGCCACCAGTGATTTGCGCCTCAGGGGATCGGCCTTCGACACCGGGGAGCTGTTTTTT CATSDLRLRGSAFDTGELFF
many TRBJ2-7 TRBD1 TRBV2 TGTGCCAGCAACCGGGACAGGGACTACGAGCAGTACTTC CASNRDRDYEQYF